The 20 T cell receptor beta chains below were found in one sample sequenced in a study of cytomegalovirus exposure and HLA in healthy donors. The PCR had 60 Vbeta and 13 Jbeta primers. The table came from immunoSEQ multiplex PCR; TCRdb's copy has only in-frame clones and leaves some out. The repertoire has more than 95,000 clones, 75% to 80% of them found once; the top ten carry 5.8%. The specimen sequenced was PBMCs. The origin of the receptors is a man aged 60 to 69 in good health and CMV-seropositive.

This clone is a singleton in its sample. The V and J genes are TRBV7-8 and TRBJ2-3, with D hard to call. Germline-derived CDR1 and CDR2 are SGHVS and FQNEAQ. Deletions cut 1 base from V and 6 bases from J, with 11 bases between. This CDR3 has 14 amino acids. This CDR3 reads CASSLGHPEDTQYF. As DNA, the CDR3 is TGTGCCAGCAGCTTAGGCCACCCTGAGGATACGCAGTATTTT.

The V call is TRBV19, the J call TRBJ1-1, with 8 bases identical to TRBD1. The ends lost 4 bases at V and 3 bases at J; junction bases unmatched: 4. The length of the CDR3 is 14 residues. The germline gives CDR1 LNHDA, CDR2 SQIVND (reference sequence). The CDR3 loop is CASSTDRGYTEAFF. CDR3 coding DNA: TGTGCCAGTAGTACCGACAGGGGCTACACTGAAGCTTTCTTT.

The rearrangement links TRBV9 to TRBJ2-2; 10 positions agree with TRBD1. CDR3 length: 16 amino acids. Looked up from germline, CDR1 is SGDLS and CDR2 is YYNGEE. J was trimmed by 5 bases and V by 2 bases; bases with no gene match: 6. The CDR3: CASSVRGQGRTGELFF. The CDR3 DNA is TGTGCCAGCAGCGTCCGGGGACAGGGGAGAACCGGGGAGCTGTTTTTT.

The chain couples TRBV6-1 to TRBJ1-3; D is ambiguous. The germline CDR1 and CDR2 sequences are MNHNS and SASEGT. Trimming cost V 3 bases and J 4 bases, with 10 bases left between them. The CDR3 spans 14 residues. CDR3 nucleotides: TGTGCCAGCAGTGAGGTCAGGAAAGGAAACACCATATATTTT. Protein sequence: CASSEVRKGNTIYF.

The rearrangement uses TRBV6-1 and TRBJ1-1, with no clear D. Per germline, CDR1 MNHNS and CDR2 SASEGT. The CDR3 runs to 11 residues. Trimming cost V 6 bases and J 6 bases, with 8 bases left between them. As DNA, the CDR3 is TGTGCCAGCAGAAGCGGGGCTGAAGCTTTCTTT. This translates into CASRSGAEAFF.

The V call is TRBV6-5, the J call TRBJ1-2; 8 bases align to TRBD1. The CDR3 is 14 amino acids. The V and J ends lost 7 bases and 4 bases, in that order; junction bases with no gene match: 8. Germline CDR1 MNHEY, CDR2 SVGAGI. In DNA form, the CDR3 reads TGTGCCAGCAACCAGGGGGCGCAGAGCTATGGCTACACCTTC. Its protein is CASNQGAQSYGYTF.

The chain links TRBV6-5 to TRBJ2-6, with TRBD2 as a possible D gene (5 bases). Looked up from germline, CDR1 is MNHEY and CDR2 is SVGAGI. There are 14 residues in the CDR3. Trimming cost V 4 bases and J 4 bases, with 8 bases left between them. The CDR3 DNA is TGTGCCAGCAGTTCGGGGAGAGGGGCCAACGTCCTGACTTTC. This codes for CASSSGRGANVLTF.

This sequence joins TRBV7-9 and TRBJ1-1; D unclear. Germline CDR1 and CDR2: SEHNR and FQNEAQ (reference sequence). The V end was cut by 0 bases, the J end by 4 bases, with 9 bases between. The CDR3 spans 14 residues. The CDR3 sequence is CASSLALAPTEAFF. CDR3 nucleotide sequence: TGTGCCAGCAGCTTAGCACTCGCCCCCACTGAAGCTTTCTTT.

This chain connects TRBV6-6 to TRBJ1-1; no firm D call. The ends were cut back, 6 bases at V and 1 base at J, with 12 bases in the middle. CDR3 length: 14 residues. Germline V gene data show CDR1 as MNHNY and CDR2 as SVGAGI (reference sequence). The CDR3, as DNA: TGTGCCAGCAGCCCCGCCCCAGGGAACACTGAAGCTTTCTTT. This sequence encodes CASSPAPGNTEAFF.

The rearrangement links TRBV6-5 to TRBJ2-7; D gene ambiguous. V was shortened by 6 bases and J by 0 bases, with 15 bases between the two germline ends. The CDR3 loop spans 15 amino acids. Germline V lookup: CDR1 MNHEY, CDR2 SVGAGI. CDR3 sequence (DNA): TGTGCCAGCAGCCCGACTCATGCCCCCTCCTACGAGCAGTACTTC. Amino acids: CASSPTHAPSYEQYF.

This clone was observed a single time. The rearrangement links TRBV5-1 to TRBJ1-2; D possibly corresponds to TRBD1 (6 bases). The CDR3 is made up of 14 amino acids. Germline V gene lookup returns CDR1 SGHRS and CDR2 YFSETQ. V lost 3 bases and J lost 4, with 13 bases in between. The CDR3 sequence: CASSYSQGAYGYTF. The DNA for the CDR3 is TGCGCCAGCAGCTACTCACAGGGAGCCTATGGCTACACCTTC.

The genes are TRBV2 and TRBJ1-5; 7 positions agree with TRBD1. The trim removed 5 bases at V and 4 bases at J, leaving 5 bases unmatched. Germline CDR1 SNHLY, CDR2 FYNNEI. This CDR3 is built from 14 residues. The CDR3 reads CASSFRGINQPQHF. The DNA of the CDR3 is TGTGCCAGCAGTTTCAGGGGGATTAATCAGCCCCAGCATTTT.

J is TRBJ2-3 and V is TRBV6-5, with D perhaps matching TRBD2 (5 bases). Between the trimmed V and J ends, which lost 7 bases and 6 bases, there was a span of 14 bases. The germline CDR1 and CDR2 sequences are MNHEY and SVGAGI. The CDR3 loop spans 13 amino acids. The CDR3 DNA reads TGTGCCAGCAAAGAAGGCCCGGGGGATACGCAGTATTTT. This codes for CASKEGPGDTQYF.

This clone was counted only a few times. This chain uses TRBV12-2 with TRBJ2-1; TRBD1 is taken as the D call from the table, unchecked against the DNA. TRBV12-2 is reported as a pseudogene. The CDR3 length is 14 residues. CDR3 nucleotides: TGTGCAAGTCGCTTAGTGGGGCAGGAGAATGAGCAGTTCTTC. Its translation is CASRLVGQENEQFF.

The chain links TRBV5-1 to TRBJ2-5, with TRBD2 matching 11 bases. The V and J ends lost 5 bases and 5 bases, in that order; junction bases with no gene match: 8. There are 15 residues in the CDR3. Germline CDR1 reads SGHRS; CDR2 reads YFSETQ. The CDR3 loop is CASRNSGGAGETQYF. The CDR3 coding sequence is TGCGCCAGCAGAAATAGCGGGGGGGCCGGGGAGACCCAGTACTTC.

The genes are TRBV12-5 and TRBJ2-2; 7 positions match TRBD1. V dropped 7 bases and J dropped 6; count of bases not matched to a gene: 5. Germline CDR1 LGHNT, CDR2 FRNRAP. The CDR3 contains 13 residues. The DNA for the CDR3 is TGTGCTAGTGCCCTGGACAGGCCCGGGGAGCTGTTTTTT. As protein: CASALDRPGELFF.

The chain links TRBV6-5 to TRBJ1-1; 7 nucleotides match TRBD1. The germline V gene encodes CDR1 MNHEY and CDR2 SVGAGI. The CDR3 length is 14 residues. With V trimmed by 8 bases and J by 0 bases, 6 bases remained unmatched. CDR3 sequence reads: CASGDSPMNTEAFF. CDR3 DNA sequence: TGTGCCAGCGGGGACAGCCCCATGAACACTGAAGCTTTCTTT.

The CDR3: CASSPTGTGTTGSPLHF. CDR3 coding DNA: TGTGCCAGCTCACCGACCGGGACAGGGACAACTGGATCACCCCTCCACTTT. The rearrangement uses TRBV18 and TRBJ1-6; 9 bases line up with TRBD1. V lost 3 bases, J lost 10 bases, and 13 bases stayed unmatched. The CDR3 is made up of 17 amino acids. Germline-derived CDR1 and CDR2 are KGHSH and LQKENI.

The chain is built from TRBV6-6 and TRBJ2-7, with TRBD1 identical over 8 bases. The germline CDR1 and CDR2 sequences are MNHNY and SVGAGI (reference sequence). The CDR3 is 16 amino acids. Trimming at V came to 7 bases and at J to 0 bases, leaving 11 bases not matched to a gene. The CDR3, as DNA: TGTGCCAGCACCTTGACCGGACAGGGCCGCTCCTACGAGCAGTACTTC. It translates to CASTLTGQGRSYEQYF.

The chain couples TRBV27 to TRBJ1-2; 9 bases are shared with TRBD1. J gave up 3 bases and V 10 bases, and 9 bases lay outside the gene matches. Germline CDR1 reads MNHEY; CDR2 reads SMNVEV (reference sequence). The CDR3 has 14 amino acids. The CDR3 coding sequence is TGTGCCACCGCCTCCACAGGGGGCGACTATGGCTACACCTTC. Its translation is CATASTGGDYGYTF.